This T cell receptor beta chain was captured by sequencing in a study of blood T cell repertoires in COVID-19. Study summary: Samples representing acute and convalescent COVID-19 were sourced from the United States, Italy and Spain.

Generated by immunoSEQ multiplex PCR, the TCRdb table keeps only in-frame clones and is missing some. The repertoire holds 85,000 to 100,000 clones, approximately 90% seen once, with around 19% in the top ten. From germline, CDR1 is SGHAT and CDR2 FQNNGV. This CDR3 has 13 amino acids. V was trimmed by 1 base and J by 3 bases, leaving 7 bases between them. V is TRBV11-2 and J is TRBJ2-7; a possible D gene is TRBD2 (6 bases). This clonotype was obtained from a woman aged 60 to 75 with COVID-19, enrolled during active disease. The source material was peripheral blood. CDR3 nucleotides: TGTGCCAGCAGCTTAGTGGGGGGCTACGAGCAGTACTTC. The encoded protein is CASSLVGGYEQYF.